This TCR beta chain originates from a study of identical twins. This clonotype was picked up many times. As yet, its antigen is unknown. Each donor (without exception) was a healthy Caucasian. This CDR3 contains 14 residues. Germline V gene sequence: CDR1 SEHNR, CDR2 FQNEAQ (reference sequence). V lost 4 bases and J lost 2; bases outside the gene matches: 5. Each cDNA held unique molecular identifiers, and template switching gave it a universal primer site. TCRdb recomputed calls from the 5' RACE reads with MiXCR, one row per CDR3 protein. The data hold 500,000 to 650,000 distinct CDR3 sequences, with 20% to 25% observed a single time. Findings of the study overall: Abundant cord blood beta clonotypes carried fewer insertions; memory repertoires showed none. Part of the zero-insertion signal could reflect confounding by invariant MAIT and iNKT cells.

This same sample was also part of a study on yellow fever vaccine responses in identical twins.

This receptor was obtained from a woman younger than 30 in good health. What was sequenced was CD4+ T cells sorted from blood. The chain recombines TRBV7-9 with TRBJ2-7; 7 bases map to TRBD1. The CDR3 region is CASSYRDSPYEQYF. CDR3 DNA: TGTGCCAGCAGCTACCGGGACAGTCCCTACGAGCAGTACTTC. The whole variable domain, filled in from reference TRBV7-9 and TRBJ2-7, reads DTGVSQNPRHKITKRGQNVTFRCDPISEHNRLYWYRQTLGQGPEFLTYFQNEAQLEKSRLLSDRFSAERPKGSFSTLEIQRTEQGDSAMYLCASSYRDSPYEQYFGPGTRLTVT.